The T cell receptor (beta chain) described here comes from a study of regulatory T cells in long-lasting Graves disease. HTBI primers from iRepertoire and Arm-PCR of CDR3 regions yielded the TCR beta libraries. From the multiplex PCR reads, TCRdb called clonotypes with MiXCR, one entry per CDR3 protein. The repertoire holds under 250,000 distinct CDR3 sequences, with around 19% as singletons. Germline V gene sequence: CDR1 MGHRA, CDR2 YSYEKL. The CDR3 contains 16 residues. Trimming pared 4 bases from V and 0 bases from J, leaving 15 bases between. This clonotype was detected ten times or more. The sample's time point: newly diagnosed GD, antithyroid drugs for less than 3 months. RNA from PBMCs was the source of the TCR library. The sample also formed part of further work on T cells in Graves' hyperthyroidism and ophthalmopathy.

The chain employs TRBV4-1 and TRBJ1-1, with D possibly being TRBD1 (5 bases). This sequence was found in a woman aged 25 to 39 with Graves disease. The sample here was peripheral blood mononuclear cells (PBMCs), taken at new diagnosis, from a patient treated with antithyroid drugs. CDR3: CASSPRLTGLNTEAFF. The CDR3 DNA reads as TGCGCCAGCAGCCCTCGCCTTACAGGACTGAACACTGAAGCTTTCTTT.